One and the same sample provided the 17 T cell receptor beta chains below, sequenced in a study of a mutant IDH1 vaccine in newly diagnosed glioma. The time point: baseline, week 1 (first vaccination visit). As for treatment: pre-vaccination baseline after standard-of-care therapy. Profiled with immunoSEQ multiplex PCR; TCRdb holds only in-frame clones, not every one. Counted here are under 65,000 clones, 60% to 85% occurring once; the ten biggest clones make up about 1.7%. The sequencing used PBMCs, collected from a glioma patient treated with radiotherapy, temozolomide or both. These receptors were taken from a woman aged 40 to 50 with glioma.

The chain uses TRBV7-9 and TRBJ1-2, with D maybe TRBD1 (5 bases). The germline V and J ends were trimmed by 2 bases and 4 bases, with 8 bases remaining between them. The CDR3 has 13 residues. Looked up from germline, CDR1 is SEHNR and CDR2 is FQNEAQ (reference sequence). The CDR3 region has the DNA TGTGCCAGCAGCTTACGCGACAGCTATGGCTACACCTTC. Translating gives CASSLRDSYGYTF.

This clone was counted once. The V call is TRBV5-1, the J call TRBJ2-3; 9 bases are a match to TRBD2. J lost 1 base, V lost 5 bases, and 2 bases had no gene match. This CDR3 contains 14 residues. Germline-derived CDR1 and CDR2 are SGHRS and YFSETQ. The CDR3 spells CASSGGGGTDTQYF. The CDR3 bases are TGCGCCAGCAGTGGCGGGGGGGGCACAGATACGCAGTATTTT.

The CDR3 reads CSVALGSYEQYF. The CDR3 coding sequence is TGCAGCGTTGCGTTGGGATCCTACGAGCAGTACTTC. This rearrangement joins TRBV29-1 to TRBJ2-7; no definite D call. The CDR3 sequence is 12 residues long. V lost 4 bases, J lost 1 base, and 8 bases lay in between. Germline CDR1 SQVTM, CDR2 ANQGSEA.

DNA of the CDR3: TGTGCCAGCAGGTACGACCGGGACGGATATGAAAAACTGTTTTTT. This sequence encodes CASRYDRDGYEKLFF. The gene calls are TRBV2 and TRBJ1-4; D is possibly TRBD1 (5 bases). Germline CDR1 reads SNHLY; CDR2 reads FYNNEI. The CDR3 covers 15 residues. V lost 6 bases, J lost 6 bases, and 17 bases lay in between.

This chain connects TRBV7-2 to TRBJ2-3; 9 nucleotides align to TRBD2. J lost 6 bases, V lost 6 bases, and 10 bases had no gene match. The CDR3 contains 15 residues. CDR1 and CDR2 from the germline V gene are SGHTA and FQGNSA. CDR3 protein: CASSPLRGGRDTQYF. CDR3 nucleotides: TGTGCCAGCAGTCCGCTGCGGGGGGGTAGGGATACGCAGTATTTT.

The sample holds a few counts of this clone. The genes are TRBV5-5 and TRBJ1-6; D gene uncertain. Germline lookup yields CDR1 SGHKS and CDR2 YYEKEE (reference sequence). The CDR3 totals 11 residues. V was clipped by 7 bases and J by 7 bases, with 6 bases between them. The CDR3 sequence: CASQTNSPLHF. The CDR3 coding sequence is TGTGCCAGCCAAACGAATTCACCCCTCCACTTT.

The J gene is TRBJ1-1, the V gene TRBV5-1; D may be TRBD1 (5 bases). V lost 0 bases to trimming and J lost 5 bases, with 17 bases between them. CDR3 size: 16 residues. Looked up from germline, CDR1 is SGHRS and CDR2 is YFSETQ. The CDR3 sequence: CASSLVTAFRGTEAFF. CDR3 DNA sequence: TGCGCCAGCAGCTTGGTTACGGCCTTTCGGGGGACTGAAGCTTTCTTT.

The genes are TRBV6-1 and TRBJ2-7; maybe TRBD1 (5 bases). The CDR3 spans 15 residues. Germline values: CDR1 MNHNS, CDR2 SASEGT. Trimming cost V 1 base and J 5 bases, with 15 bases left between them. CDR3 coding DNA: TGTGCCAGCAGTGAAGTTCCTATGAAAGGGGACGAGCAGTACTTC. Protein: CASSEVPMKGDEQYF.

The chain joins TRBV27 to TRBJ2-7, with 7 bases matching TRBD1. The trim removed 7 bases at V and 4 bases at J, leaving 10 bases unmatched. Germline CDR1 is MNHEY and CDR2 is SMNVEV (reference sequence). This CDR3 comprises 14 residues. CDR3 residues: CASKGRQGTYEQYF. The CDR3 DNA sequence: TGTGCCAGCAAAGGTCGACAGGGAACTTACGAGCAGTACTTC.

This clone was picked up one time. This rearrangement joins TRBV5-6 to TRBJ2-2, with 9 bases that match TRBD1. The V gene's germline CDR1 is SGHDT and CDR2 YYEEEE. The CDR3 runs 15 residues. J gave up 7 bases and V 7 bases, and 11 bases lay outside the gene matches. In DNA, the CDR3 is TGTGCCAGCGTCCCACAGGGGGCTGGGGGCGGGGAGCTGTTTTTT. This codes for CASVPQGAGGGELFF.

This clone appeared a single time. The CDR3 DNA follows: TGTGCCAGCAGCTTTGGGTTGACAGGGGAAGCTTTCTTT. Its translation is CASSFGLTGEAFF. This chain uses TRBV7-9 with TRBJ1-1; TRBD1 matches 7 bases. Germline V gene sequence: CDR1 SEHNR, CDR2 FQNEAQ (reference sequence). Trimming took 3 bases from V and 8 from J; bases not matched to a gene: 6. The CDR3 is made up of 13 amino acids.

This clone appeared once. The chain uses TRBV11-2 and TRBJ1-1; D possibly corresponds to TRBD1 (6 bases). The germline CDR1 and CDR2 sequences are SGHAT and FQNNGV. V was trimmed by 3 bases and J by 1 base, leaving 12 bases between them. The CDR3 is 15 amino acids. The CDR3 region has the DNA TGTGCCAGCAGCTTTTTGCCACAGGGGAACACTGAAGCTTTCTTT. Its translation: CASSFLPQGNTEAFF.

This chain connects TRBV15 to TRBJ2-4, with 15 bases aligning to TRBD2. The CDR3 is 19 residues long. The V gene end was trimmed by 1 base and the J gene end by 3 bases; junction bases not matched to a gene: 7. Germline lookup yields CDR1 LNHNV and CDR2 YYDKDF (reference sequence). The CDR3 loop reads CATSRAGLAGGQGKNIQYF. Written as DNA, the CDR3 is TGTGCCACCAGCAGAGCGGGACTAGCGGGGGGTCAGGGCAAAAACATTCAGTACTTC.

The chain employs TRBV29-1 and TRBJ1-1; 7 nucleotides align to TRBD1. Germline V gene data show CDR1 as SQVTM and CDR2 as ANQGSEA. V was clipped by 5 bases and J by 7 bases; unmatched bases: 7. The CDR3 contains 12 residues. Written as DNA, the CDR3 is TGCAGCGTTATGGACAGGAAAGATGAAGCTTTCTTT. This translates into CSVMDRKDEAFF.

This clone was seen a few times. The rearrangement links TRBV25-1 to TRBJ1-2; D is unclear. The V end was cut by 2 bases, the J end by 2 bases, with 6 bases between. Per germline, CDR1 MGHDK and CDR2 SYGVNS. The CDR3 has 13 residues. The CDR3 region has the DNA TGTGCCAGCAGTGAAGGAGAGAACTATGGCTACACCTTC. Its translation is CASSEGENYGYTF.

The chain's CDR3 is CASSFNNYNEQFF. As DNA, the CDR3 is TGTGCCAGCAGCTTTAACAACTACAATGAGCAGTTCTTC. The gene calls are TRBV11-3 and TRBJ2-1; D remains ambiguous. Germline V lookup: CDR1 SGHNT, CDR2 YENEEA. Trimming cost V 3 bases and J 3 bases, with 6 bases left between them. The CDR3 consists of 13 residues.

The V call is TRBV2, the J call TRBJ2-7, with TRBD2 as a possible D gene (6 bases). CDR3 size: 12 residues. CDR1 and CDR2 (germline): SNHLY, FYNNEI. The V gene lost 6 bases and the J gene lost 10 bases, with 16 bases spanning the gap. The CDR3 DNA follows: TGTGCCAGCAGGCAGGAGGGCAGCGGACAGTACTTC. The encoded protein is CASRQEGSGQYF. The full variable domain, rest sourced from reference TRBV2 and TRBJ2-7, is EPEVTQTPSHQVTQMGQEVILRCVPISNHLYFYWYRQILGQKVEFLVSFYNNEISEKSEIFDDQFSVERPDGSNFTLKIRSTKLEDSAMYFCASRQEGSGQYFGPGTRLTVT.